The entry below describes one T cell receptor (beta chain). The target of this receptor is not known. Nothing much larger sits one base from this clone, and base qualities are not available. These data belong to a study of shared T cell receptors in the human thymus (dated by TCRdb to about 2021). About the full investigation: The study examined how self-reactive, shared T-cell receptor alpha chains are generated in the human thymus.

The V end loses 7 bases and the J end loses 11 bases, and a stretch of 15 bases separates them. The CDR3 sequence holds 10 residues, the cysteine and phenylalanine included. Of the read, only the CDR3 DNA is kept; its 30 bases are in frame from base 1. From a lookup of the germline V gene (reference sequence), CDR1 and CDR2 are GTSNPN and SVGIG. The method was the immunoSEQ multiplex PCR assay. Held by TCRdb, this immuneACCESS table contains in-frame sequences only and omits some clones. Under half of the omission traces to an unresolved V gene where checked; the cause of the rest is unknown. This sample has 600,000 or so clones in its table, and more than 70% of those were observed once. Clones ranked in the top ten supply under 0.01% of the sample. These sequences were also reported in another study, on human thymus T cells. In that second paper, the authors write: Donors were immunologically healthy infants undergoing open corrective cardiac surgery for congenital heart defects in Finland. Thymus tissue was obtained as surgical resects removed during corrective cardiac surgery. Biased V and J gene segment usage appeared to be present in both thymic and peripheral blood repertoires. The related research reported highly overlapping thymic TCR repertoires among unrelated individuals. TCR alpha and beta repertoires from roughly 8 infant thymus samples and a few related peripheral blood samples were characterized in the study. Donor ages ranged from about 7 to 244 days, and the cohort comprised 5 to 7 male and a couple of female infants. Thymocytes were mechanically released from the tissue and were stored as pellets of roughly 9-30 million cells at -70 degrees C. A QIAsymphony instrument was used to extract genomic DNA from the frozen cell pellets. TCRB and TCRAD loci were amplified from a standardized quantity of quality-controlled genomic DNA using the immunoSEQ multiplex PCR assay. The V(D)J region was spanned by amplicons of a length sufficient to cover the CDR3 and to identify V and J genes. The commercial immunoSEQ service was used to sequence amplicons on an Illumina platform. Primer bias and sequencing errors were corrected as previously described, and TCRAD and TCRB were defined on the basis of the IMGT database. The repertoires were analysed using immunoSEQ Analyzer 3.0 and VDJTools for basic statistics, V/J segment usage, diversity estimates, rarefaction and pairwise overlap. Diversity was estimated with Chao1, ChaoE, Efron-Thisted, Shannon and inverse Simpson indices, and also on datasets down-sampled to the smallest sample. Repertoire overlap used strict matching of CDR3 nucleotide sequence, V gene and J gene, with Jaccard-based multidimensional scaling clustering. On average, roughly 800,000 unique TCRB clonotypes were obtained from thymus samples, compared with 75,000 to 90,000 from blood samples.

Recombination joined TRBV30 with TRBJ2-7, and TRBD1 may be the D gene, going by 6 matching bases. The specimen was thymocytes. This receptor was obtained from a boy in the first two years of life with a congenital heart defect. Donor details come from another sample of the same person, matched by shared clones. The sequenced DNA is TGTGCCTACCACTCCGGGACAAAGTACTTC. The encoded protein is CAYHSGTKYF.